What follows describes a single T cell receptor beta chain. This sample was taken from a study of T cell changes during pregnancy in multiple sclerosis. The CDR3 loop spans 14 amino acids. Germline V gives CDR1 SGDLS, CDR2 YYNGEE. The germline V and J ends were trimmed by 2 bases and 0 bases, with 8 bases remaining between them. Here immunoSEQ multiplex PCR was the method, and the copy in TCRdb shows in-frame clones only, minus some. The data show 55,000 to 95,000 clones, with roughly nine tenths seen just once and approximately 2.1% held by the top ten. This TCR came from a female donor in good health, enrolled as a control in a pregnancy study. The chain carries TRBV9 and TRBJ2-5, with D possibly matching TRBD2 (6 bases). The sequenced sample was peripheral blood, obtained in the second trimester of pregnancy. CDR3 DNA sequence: TGTGCCAGCAGCGTCTGGGGGGACCAAGAGACCCAGTACTTC. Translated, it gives CASSVWGDQETQYF.